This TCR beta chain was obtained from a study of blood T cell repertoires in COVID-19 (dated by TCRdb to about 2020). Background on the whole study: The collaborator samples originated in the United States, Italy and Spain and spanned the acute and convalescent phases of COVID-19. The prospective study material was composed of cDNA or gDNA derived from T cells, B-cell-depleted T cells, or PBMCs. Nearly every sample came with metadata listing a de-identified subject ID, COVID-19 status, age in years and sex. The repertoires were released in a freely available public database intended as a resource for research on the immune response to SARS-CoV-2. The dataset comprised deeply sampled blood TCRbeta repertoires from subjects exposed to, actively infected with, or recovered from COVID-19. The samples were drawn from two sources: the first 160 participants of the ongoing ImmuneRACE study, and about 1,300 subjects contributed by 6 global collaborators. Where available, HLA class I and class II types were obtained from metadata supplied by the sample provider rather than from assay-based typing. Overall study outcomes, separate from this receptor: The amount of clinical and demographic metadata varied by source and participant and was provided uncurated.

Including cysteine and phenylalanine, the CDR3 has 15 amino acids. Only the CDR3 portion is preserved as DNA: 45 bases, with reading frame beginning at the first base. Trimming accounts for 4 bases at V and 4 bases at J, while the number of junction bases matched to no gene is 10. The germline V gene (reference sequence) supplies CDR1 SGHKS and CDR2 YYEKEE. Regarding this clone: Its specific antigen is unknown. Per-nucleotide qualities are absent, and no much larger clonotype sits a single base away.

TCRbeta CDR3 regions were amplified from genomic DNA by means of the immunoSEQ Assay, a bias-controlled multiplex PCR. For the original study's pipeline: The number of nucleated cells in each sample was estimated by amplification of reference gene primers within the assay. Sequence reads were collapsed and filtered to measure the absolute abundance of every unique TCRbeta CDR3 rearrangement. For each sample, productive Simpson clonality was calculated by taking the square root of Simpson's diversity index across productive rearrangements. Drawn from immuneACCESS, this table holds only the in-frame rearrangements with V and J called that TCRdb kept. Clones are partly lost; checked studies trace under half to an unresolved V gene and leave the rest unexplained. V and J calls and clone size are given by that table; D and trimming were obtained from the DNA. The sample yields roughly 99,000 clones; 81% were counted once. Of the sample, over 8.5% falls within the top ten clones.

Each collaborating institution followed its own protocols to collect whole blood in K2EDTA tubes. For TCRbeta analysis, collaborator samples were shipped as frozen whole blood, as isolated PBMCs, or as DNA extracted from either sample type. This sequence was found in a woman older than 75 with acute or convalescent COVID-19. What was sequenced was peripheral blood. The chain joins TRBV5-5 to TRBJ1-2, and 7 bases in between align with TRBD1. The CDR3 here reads CASSLDDRVAYGYTF. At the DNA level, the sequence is TGTGCCAGCAGCCTCGACGACAGGGTTGCCTATGGCTACACCTTC.